The 7 T cell receptor beta chains listed next were all sequenced from one sample in a study of beta chain features in type 1 diabetes. Isolated RNA was reverse transcribed in full, so expressed TCRB transcripts were sequenced. Clones were sequenced by immunoSEQ multiplex PCR, and TCRdb holds only the in-frame ones, with some missing. This table has some 200,000 clones, under 13% appearing once. Sample: central memory CD4+ T cells from blood. The receptor source for this set is a man younger than 30 in good health.

This clone has more than one count but fewer than ten. J is TRBJ2-5 and V is TRBV29-1; D ambiguous. Gene TRBJ2-7 matches the end of the DNA better, so the J call may be wrong. Germline CDR1 SQVTM, CDR2 ANQGSEA. This CDR3 contains 12 residues. The CDR3 DNA reads as TGCAGCGTTCGTTCCGGTTCCTACGAGCAGTACTTC. Translating it yields CSVRSGSYEQYF.

The rearrangement uses TRBV7-2 and TRBJ2-6; D is possibly TRBD2 (6 bases). V was cut by 9 bases and J by 1 base, with 19 bases left in between. Germline CDR1 reads SGHTA; CDR2 reads FQGNSA. This CDR3 contains 17 residues. The CDR3 DNA is TGTGCCAGTGATCGAGGAGGGCCGTTTTCTGGGGCCAACGTCCTGACTTTC. Amino acid sequence: CASDRGGPFSGANVLTF. Using reference TRBV7-2 and TRBJ2-6 for the parts outside the CDR3, the full variable domain is GAGVSQSPSNKVTEKGKDVELRCDPISGHTALYWYRQSLGQGLEFLIYFQGNSAPDKSGLPSDRFSAERTGGSVSTLTIQRTQQEDSAVYLCASDRGGPFSGANVLTFGAGSRLTVL.

V and J are TRBV4-1 and TRBJ2-7; D is unresolved. In germline, CDR1 is MGHRA, CDR2 YSYEKL. This CDR3 is built from 15 residues. Trimming removed 2 bases from V and 0 bases from J, with 11 bases in between. The CDR3 loop is CASSQSKASSYEQYF. Here the CDR3 DNA reads TGCGCCAGCAGCCAAAGTAAAGCCAGCTCCTACGAGCAGTACTTC.

About this clone: A read error may be the cause here, since a much bigger clone is one base away. CDR3 bases: TGTGCCAGCGCACCCGGCGGGACTAGAACGGAGACCCAGTACTTC. It codes for CASAPGGTRTETQYF. The chain is built from TRBV18 and TRBJ2-5, with 8 bases lining up with TRBD2. The CDR3 sequence is 15 residues long. In germline, CDR1 is KGHSH, CDR2 LQKENI.

This clone has just a few counts. Other DNA sequences in this specimen translate into the identical CDR3. The J gene is TRBJ2-5, the V gene TRBV11-2; 9 positions match TRBD1. With V trimmed by 5 bases and J by 3 bases, 1 base remained unmatched. The CDR3 has 13 amino acids. Germline V gene lookup returns CDR1 SGHAT and CDR2 FQNNGV. The CDR3 sequence: CASSRDREETQYF. For the CDR3, the DNA is TGTGCCAGCAGCCGGGACAGGGAAGAGACCCAGTACTTC. Filled out from reference TRBV11-2 and TRBJ2-5, the complete variable domain reads EAGVAQSPRYKIIEKRQSVAFWCNPISGHATLYWYQQILGQGPKLLIQFQNNGVVDDSQLPKDRFSAERLKGVDSTLKIQPAKLEDSAVYLCASSRDREETQYFGPGTRLLVL.

The chain joins TRBV19 to TRBJ2-4, with a weak D call TRBD1 (5 bases). CDR1 LNHDA and CDR2 SQIVND come from the germline V gene (reference sequence). The ends were cut back, 7 bases at V and 0 bases at J, with 10 bases in the middle. CDR3 size: 14 residues. The CDR3 sequence: CASTTTVAKNIQYF. CDR3 nucleotide sequence: TGTGCCAGTACAACGACAGTAGCCAAAAACATTCAGTACTTC.

This clone was counted only a few times. The CDR3: CASSRNVHEQYF. The DNA of the CDR3 is TGTGCCAGCAGCCGGAACGTCCACGAGCAGTACTTC. The chain combines TRBV7-2 with TRBJ2-7; D gene uncertain. Germline V lookup: CDR1 SGHTA, CDR2 FQGNSA. This CDR3 contains 12 residues. V was pared by 5 bases and J by 5 bases, with 10 bases between.